This is a list of T cell receptor beta chains from one sample in a study of cytomegalovirus exposure and HLA in healthy donors. Using immunoSEQ multiplex PCR, the repertoire was profiled, and TCRdb retains in-frame clones only, with some absent. The table has around 200,000 clones, 80% to 90% seen once. The sequenced sample was PBMCs. The origin of the receptors is a girl aged 2 to 10 in good health and CMV-seropositive. Each CDR3 is given with its conserved first and last residue. The D gene is left open where the match is weak. Clone size is given for some rows only: seen once, a few or many times, or a class if the clone is expanded.

d_call clone_size j_call v_call cdr3_aa cdr3_nt
TRBD1 . TRBJ2-3 TRBV11-2 CASSTLMTGGKDTQYF TGTGCCAGCAGCACCCTCATGACAGGGGGCAAAGATACGCAGTATTTT
. . TRBJ1-3 TRBV2 CASRKDWSSGNTIYF TGTGCCAGCAGGAAGGACTGGTCCTCTGGAAACACCATATATTTT
. . TRBJ1-3 TRBV9 CASSKSDSSENTIYF TGTGCCAGCAGCAAATCCGACAGTTCTGAAAACACCATATATTTT
. . TRBJ1-3 TRBV18 CASSPPVSQGKKENTIYF TGTGCCAGCTCACCACCCGTTTCGCAGGGTAAAAAAGAAAACACCATATATTTT
. . TRBJ1-1 TRBV11-2 CASGHQLIGTEAFF TGTGCCAGCGGACACCAGCTGATTGGCACTGAAGCTTTCTTT
. . TRBJ1-1 TRBV10-2 CASSESRGNTEAFF TGCGCCAGCAGTGAGTCCCGGGGGAACACTGAAGCTTTCTTT
TRBD1 . TRBJ2-5 TRBV19 CASTQTGTGGQETQYF TGTGCCAGTACCCAAACCGGGACAGGAGGCCAAGAGACCCAGTACTTC
. . TRBJ1-2 TRBV6-5 CASTPGQGGPNGYTF TGTGCCAGCACTCCAGGGCAGGGAGGTCCCAATGGCTACACCTTC
. . TRBJ2-7 TRBV28 CASSRDSSYEQYF TGTGCCAGCAGTCGGGACTCCTCCTACGAGCAGTACTTC
. . TRBJ1-4 TRBV5-1 CASSLGTANEKLFF TGCGCCAGCAGCTTGGGCACGGCTAATGAAAAACTGTTTTTT
TRBD1 . TRBJ2-7 TRBV12-5 CASGGTGRSEQYF TGTGCTAGTGGGGGGACAGGAAGGAGCGAGCAGTACTTC
. . TRBJ2-7 TRBV7-2 CASSSIDRIYEQYF TGTGCCAGCAGCTCTATAGACAGAATATACGAGCAGTACTTC
TRBD2 . TRBJ2-1 TRBV4-2 CASSPVAGIYNEQFF TGTGCCAGCAGTCCCGTAGCGGGGATATACAATGAGCAGTTCTTC
. . TRBJ1-2 TRBV2 CASSVGGYYGYTF TGTGCCAGCAGTGTCGGCGGTTACTATGGCTACACCTTC
. . TRBJ1-1 TRBV5-1 CASSFGGVNTEAFF TGCGCCAGCAGCTTTGGGGGGGTGAACACTGAAGCTTTCTTT
TRBD1 . TRBJ1-2 TRBV6-5 CASRRQGDYGYTF TGTGCCAGCAGGCGACAGGGCGACTATGGCTACACCTTC
. few TRBJ2-6 TRBV19 CASTPTPGAGANVLTF TGTGCCAGTACCCCCACCCCAGGGGCCGGGGCCAACGTCCTGACTTTC
. . TRBJ1-2 TRBV5-6 CASSLLLTMGYGYTF TGTGCCAGCAGCTTACTACTGACGATGGGCTATGGCTACACCTTC
TRBD1 . TRBJ1-1 TRBV2 CASSGRDRGWTEAFF TGTGCCAGCAGTGGGAGGGACAGGGGATGGACTGAAGCTTTCTTT
. . TRBJ1-6 TRBV5-1 CASSLYQYNSPLHF TGCGCCAGCAGCTTGTACCAGTATAATTCACCCCTCCACTTT
. . TRBJ2-2 TRBV15 CATSPRAGFSTNTGELFF TGTGCCACCAGCCCCAGAGCAGGGTTCAGTACGAACACCGGGGAGCTGTTTTTT
TRBD2 . TRBJ2-1 TRBV5-1 CASSLGKRGGSYNEQFF TGCGCCAGCAGCTTAGGGAAGCGGGGGGGCTCCTACAATGAGCAGTTCTTC
TRBD1 . TRBJ1-5 TRBV27 CASSSGTGGNQPQHF TGTGCCAGCAGTTCCGGGACAGGGGGCAATCAGCCCCAGCATTTT
TRBD1 . TRBJ1-3 TRBV2 CASSETWTGVGNTIYF TGTGCCAGCAGTGAGACCTGGACAGGGGTTGGAAACACCATATATTTT
. . TRBJ1-2 TRBV28 CASSFVQGYTF TGTGCCAGCAGTTTTGTGCAGGGCTACACCTTC
. . TRBJ1-5 TRBV19 CASSTLQGGRVSNQPQHF TGTGCCAGTAGTACTCTACAGGGAGGGCGAGTGAGCAATCAGCCCCAGCATTTT
TRBD2 . TRBJ2-7 TRBV5-4 CASSLDSGRAYEQYF TGTGCCAGCAGCTTGGATAGCGGGAGGGCGTACGAGCAGTACTTC
. . TRBJ2-1 TRBV5-1 CASSPHRAWVRFDEQFF TGCGCCAGCAGCCCACACAGGGCTTGGGTCAGGTTTGATGAGCAGTTCTTC
. . TRBJ2-3 TRBV10-1 CASSEYGRGGTDTQYF TGCGCCAGCAGTGAGTATGGTAGGGGCGGCACAGATACGCAGTATTTT
. once TRBJ2-2 TRBV9 CASSVDATSWSNTGELFF TGTGCCAGCAGCGTAGATGCCACTTCTTGGAGCAACACCGGGGAGCTGTTTTTT
. . TRBJ1-5 TRBV30 CAWSGRAAGPQHF TGTGCCTGGAGCGGCAGGGCCGCTGGGCCCCAGCATTTT
. . TRBJ2-6 TRBV9 CASSGVRLPSSSGANVLTF TGTGCCAGCAGCGGGGTTCGACTACCCTCTTCTTCTGGGGCCAACGTCCTGACTTTC
. . TRBJ2-2 TRBV25-1 CASRRWGGQGNTGELFF TGTGCCAGCAGACGGTGGGGGGGGCAGGGGAACACCGGGGAGCTGTTTTTT
TRBD1 . TRBJ1-5 TRBV19 CASSPNRGQGNQPQHF TGTGCCAGTAGTCCTAACAGGGGACAGGGCAATCAGCCCCAGCATTTT
TRBD1 . TRBJ2-7 TRBV9 CASSVGDRAFYEQYF TGTGCCAGCAGCGTGGGGGACAGGGCTTTCTACGAGCAGTACTTC
TRBD1 once TRBJ2-7 TRBV29-1 CSVEGTGRGLNEQYF TGCAGCGTTGAAGGGACAGGGAGAGGATTGAACGAGCAGTACTTC
. . TRBJ1-1 TRBV7-9 CASSWRQEAFF TGTGCCAGCAGCTGGCGACAGGAGGCTTTCTTT
. . TRBJ2-5 TRBV18 CASSPRLASSIQETQYF TGTGCCAGCTCACCAAGGTTGGCTAGCAGCATACAAGAGACCCAGTACTTC
. . TRBJ2-7 TRBV5-6 CASSFFSGYEQYF TGTGCCAGCAGCTTCTTTTCGGGTTACGAGCAGTACTTC
. . TRBJ1-4 TRBV19 CASSIVKGFREKLFF TGTGCCAGTAGTATAGTGAAGGGGTTCCGTGAAAAACTGTTTTTT
TRBD2 . TRBJ2-3 TRBV6-5 CASSFRPGGHPDTQYF TGTGCCAGCAGTTTCCGTCCGGGGGGGCACCCAGATACGCAGTATTTT
TRBD1 . TRBJ2-1 TRBV7-2 CASSNTGVSYNEQFF TGTGCCAGCAGCAACACAGGGGTATCGTACAATGAGCAGTTCTTC
TRBD2 few TRBJ2-5 TRBV28 CASTGLAGGPGETQYF TGTGCCAGCACGGGACTAGCGGGAGGGCCGGGCGAGACCCAGTACTTC
. . TRBJ2-7 TRBV27 CASSFGQATYEQYF TGTGCCAGCAGTTTTGGGCAGGCCACCTACGAGCAGTACTTC
. few TRBJ2-5 TRBV5-4 CASSSGLQETQYF TGTGCCAGCAGCTCGGGACTCCAAGAGACCCAGTACTTC